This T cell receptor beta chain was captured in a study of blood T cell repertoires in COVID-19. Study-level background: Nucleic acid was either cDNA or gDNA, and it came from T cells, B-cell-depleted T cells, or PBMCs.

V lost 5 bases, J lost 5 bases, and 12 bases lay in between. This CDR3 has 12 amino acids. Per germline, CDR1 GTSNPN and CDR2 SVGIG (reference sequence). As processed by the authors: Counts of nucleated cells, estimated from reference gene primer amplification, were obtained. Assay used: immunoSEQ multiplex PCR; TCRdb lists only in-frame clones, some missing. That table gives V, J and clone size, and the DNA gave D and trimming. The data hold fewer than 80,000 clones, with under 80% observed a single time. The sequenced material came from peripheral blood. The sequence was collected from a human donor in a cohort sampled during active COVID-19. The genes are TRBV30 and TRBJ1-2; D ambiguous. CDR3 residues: CAWASGGYGYTF. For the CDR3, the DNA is TGTGCCTGGGCCTCGGGTGGGTATGGCTACACCTTC.